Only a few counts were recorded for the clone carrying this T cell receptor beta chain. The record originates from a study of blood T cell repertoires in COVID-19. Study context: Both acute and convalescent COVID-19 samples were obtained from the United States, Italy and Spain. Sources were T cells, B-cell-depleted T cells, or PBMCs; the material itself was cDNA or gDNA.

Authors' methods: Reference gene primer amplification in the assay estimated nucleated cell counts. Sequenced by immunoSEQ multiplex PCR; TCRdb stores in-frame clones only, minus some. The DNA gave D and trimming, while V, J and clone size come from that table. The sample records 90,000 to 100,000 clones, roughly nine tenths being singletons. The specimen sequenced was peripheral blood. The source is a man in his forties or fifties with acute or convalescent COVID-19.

For the CDR3, the DNA is TGTGCCAGCAGCCAAGACCTTAACTGGGGCTACACCTTC. This translates into CASSQDLNWGYTF. J is TRBJ1-2 and V is TRBV3-1 (or the pseudogene TRBV3-2); no definite D call. Germline V gene data show CDR1 as LGHDT and CDR2 as YNNKEL (reference sequence). V lost 0 bases, J lost 8 bases, and 10 bases lay in between. The CDR3 is 13 amino acids.